These 21 T cell receptor beta chains came from one sample sequenced in a study of T cell repertoires in cytomegalovirus infection. TCRdb recomputed calls from the reads with MiXCR, one row per CDR3 protein. Of approximately 73,000 distinct CDR3 sequences listed, roughly 39% are singletons. Their antigens are not known. This specimen consisted of CD8+ T cells from cultured PBMCs, obtained from culture after CMV antigen stimulation. The receptors stem from a human donor in good health (CMV status not recorded). Some clones in this sample may be carry-over from other donors' samples.

The chain has TRBV4-1 and TRBJ1-6; tentative D call: TRBD1 (6 bases). The germline gives CDR1 MGHRA, CDR2 YSYEKL. The length of the CDR3 is 14 residues. The germline V and J ends were trimmed by 2 bases and 4 bases, with 6 bases remaining between them. The CDR3 protein is CASSQTGYNSPLHF. CDR3 coding DNA: TGCGCCAGCAGCCAAACAGGGTATAATTCACCCCTCCACTTT.

This clonotype was observed a handful of times. In nucleotides, the CDR3 is TGTGCCAGCAGTAACCTGGCCGCACGTCCCACGAGAGGAGATACGCAGTATTTT. It codes for CASSNLAARPTRGDTQYF. The gene calls are TRBV27 and TRBJ2-3; no firm D call. V dropped 5 bases and J dropped 5 bases, with 26 bases sitting between them. The germline V gene encodes CDR1 MNHEY and CDR2 SMNVEV (reference sequence). The length of the CDR3 is 18 residues.

The rearrangement links TRBV9 to TRBJ2-3; 10 positions match TRBD2. The ends lost 2 bases at V and 2 bases at J; junction bases unmatched: 5. CDR1 and CDR2 (germline): SGDLS, YYNGEE. This CDR3 has 16 amino acids. CDR3 DNA sequence: TGTGCCAGCAGCGTTCTAGCGGGGGCTCCCACAGATACGCAGTATTTT. Amino acids: CASSVLAGAPTDTQYF. Based on the CDR3 plus reference TRBV9 and TRBJ2-3, the full variable domain is DSGVTQTPKHLITATGQRVTLRCSPRSGDLSVYWYQQSLDQGLQFLIQYYNGEERAKGNILERFSAQQFPDLHSELNLSSLELGDSALYFCASSVLAGAPTDTQYFGPGTRLTVL.

The V call is TRBV7-3, the J call TRBJ1-1; a weak D match, TRBD1 (5 bases). The CDR3 sequence is 19 residues long. CDR1 is SGHTA and CDR2 is FQGTGA in the germline V gene. Trimming took off 2 bases at V and 3 bases at J, with 25 bases between the two ends. The CDR3 coding sequence is TGTGCCAGCAGCTTACACCTCTTCTATACAGGAGACGGGTACACTGAAGCTTTCTTT. It is translated as CASSLHLFYTGDGYTEAFF.

The chain is built from TRBV7-3 and TRBJ2-1; D is perhaps TRBD1 or TRBD2 (5 bases each). The CDR3 has 12 amino acids. The germline V and J ends were trimmed by 2 bases and 13 bases, with 12 bases remaining between them. Germline V gene sequence: CDR1 SGHTA, CDR2 FQGTGA. The CDR3 sequence is CASSLGGRYQFF. The CDR3 bases are TGTGCCAGCAGCTTAGGGGGACGGTATCAGTTCTTC.

The chain joins TRBV5-4 to TRBJ2-2, with D uncertain. Trimming took 0 bases from V and 4 from J, leaving 10 bases between them. This CDR3 is 15 amino acids long. Germline values: CDR1 SGHNT, CDR2 YYREEE (reference sequence). CDR3 bases: TGTGCCAGCAGCTTGGCCCCCTTGGGCACCGGGGAGCTGTTTTTT. Residues: CASSLAPLGTGELFF.

The chain recombines TRBV9 with TRBJ2-5; 11 bases map to TRBD2. The germline V gene encodes CDR1 SGDLS and CDR2 YYNGEE. V lost 3 bases and J lost 3; bases outside the gene matches: 7. CDR3 length: 16 amino acids. DNA for the CDR3: TGTGCCAGCAGCGGAGGCCTACTAGCGGGGGAAGAGACCCAGTACTTC. Translation: CASSGGLLAGEETQYF.

The V gene is TRBV7-9, the J gene TRBJ2-2; 7 bases are shared with TRBD2. CDR1 and CDR2 from the germline V gene are SEHNR and FQNEAQ (reference sequence). The junction had 10 bases not matched to a gene; V was cut back by 5 bases and J by 7 bases. The CDR3 covers 15 residues. The DNA for the CDR3 is TGTGCCAGCAGCCCCAAAGCGGGGACCGGCGGGGAGCTGTTTTTT. Translation gives CASSPKAGTGGELFF.

This chain uses TRBV4-1 with TRBJ1-5, with D uncertain. Germline CDR1 is MGHRA and CDR2 is YSYEKL. V lost 5 bases, J lost 6 bases, and 14 bases lay in between. This CDR3 is 14 amino acids long. The CDR3: CASSVRASGQPQHF. CDR3 coding DNA: TGCGCCAGCAGCGTCCGGGCCAGCGGTCAGCCCCAGCATTTT.

This clonotype was detected only a few times. The chain has TRBV27 and TRBJ1-6, with D hard to call. Trimming stripped 6 bases from V and 0 bases from J, with 6 bases between. The germline V gene encodes CDR1 MNHEY and CDR2 SMNVEV (reference sequence). The CDR3 length is 14 residues. The CDR3 sequence is CASSGNSYNSPLHF. DNA of the CDR3: TGTGCCAGCAGCGGGAACTCCTATAATTCACCCCTCCACTTT.

In this sample, this clonotype turned up a few times. The V call is TRBV11-2, the J call TRBJ2-2, with D unresolved. Germline CDR1 is SGHAT and CDR2 is FQNNGV. This CDR3 region has 17 residues. The germline V and J ends were trimmed by 5 bases and 0 bases, with 16 bases remaining between them. For the CDR3, the DNA is TGTGCCAGCAGCCTTTCGATTTCCGCGTCGAACACCGGGGAGCTGTTTTTT. It is translated as CASSLSISASNTGELFF.

The J gene is TRBJ1-4, the V gene TRBV6-5, with D unresolved. The ends were cut back, 5 bases at V and 8 bases at J, with 12 bases in the middle. The CDR3 consists of 13 residues. In germline, CDR1 is MNHEY, CDR2 SVGAGI. The CDR3 loop reads CASSDRGVEKLFF. The CDR3, as DNA: TGTGCCAGCAGTGACCGGGGAGTAGAAAAACTGTTTTTT.

The rearrangement joins TRBV5-6 to TRBJ1-3; D unclear. Germline lookup yields CDR1 SGHDT and CDR2 YYEEEE. CDR3 length: 14 amino acids. V was trimmed by 4 bases and J by 3 bases, leaving 11 bases between them. CDR3 nucleotides: TGTGCCAGCAGCCTGTTGGAAAATGGAAACACCATATATTTT. Residues: CASSLLENGNTIYF.

V is TRBV5-4 and J is TRBJ2-2; possibly TRBD1 for D (6 bases). Trimming pared 4 bases from V and 0 bases from J, leaving 13 bases between. Per the germline V gene, CDR1 is SGHNT and CDR2 is YYREEE (reference sequence). The CDR3 runs to 16 residues. The CDR3 DNA is TGTGCCAGCAGCACCCCAGGGACACCGAACACCGGGGAGCTGTTTTTT. This translates into CASSTPGTPNTGELFF. The variable domain in full, completed from reference TRBV5-4 and TRBJ2-2, reads ETGVTQSPTHLIKTRGQQVTLRCSSQSGHNTVSWYQQALGQGPQFIFQYYREEENGRGNFPPRFSGLQFPNYSSELNVNALELDDSALYLCASSTPGTPNTGELFFGEGSRLTVL.

The chain couples TRBV12-3 or TRBV12-4 to TRBJ1-2; 7 bases match TRBD1. V shed 5 bases, J shed 6 bases, and the junction held 12 bases outside the gene matches. This CDR3 is 15 amino acids long. The CDR3 spells CASSPGQDGGHGYTF. CDR3 nucleotides: TGTGCCAGCAGTCCCGGACAGGATGGGGGACATGGCTACACCTTC.

The rearrangement uses TRBV4-3 and TRBJ2-3; 8 bases fit TRBD2. The CDR3 is 17 amino acids. V was pared by 1 base and J by 3 bases, with 9 bases of the junction left unmatched. In germline, CDR1 is LGHNA, CDR2 YSLEER. CDR3: CASSQAIPGGGTDTQYF. The CDR3 DNA sequence: TGCGCCAGCAGCCAAGCAATCCCGGGGGGGGGGACAGATACGCAGTATTTT.

J is TRBJ2-2 and V is TRBV4-1, with 9 positions matching TRBD1. V shed 6 bases and J 7 bases; nucleotides not matched to a gene: 21. The CDR3 sequence is 19 residues long. Germline CDR1 is MGHRA and CDR2 is YSYEKL. In DNA form, the CDR3 reads TGCGCCAGCAGTATCGCAGAATACCCGGGACAGGGAATGAACGGGGAGCTGTTTTTT. Amino acids: CASSIAEYPGQGMNGELFF.

This chain links TRBV12-3 or TRBV12-4 with TRBJ2-1; D is ambiguous. Between the trimmed V and J ends, which lost 4 bases and 9 bases, there was a span of 10 bases. The CDR3 is made up of 12 amino acids. The CDR3 loop reads CASSSLDREQFF. The CDR3 DNA is TGTGCCAGCAGTTCCTTGGACCGTGAGCAGTTCTTC.

This clonotype has at least ten counts. This chain links TRBV7-2 with TRBJ1-4; TRBD1 is a possible D gene (5 bases). The CDR3 is 15 residues long. Germline V gene sequence: CDR1 SGHTA, CDR2 FQGNSA. V was pared by 5 bases and J by 4 bases, with 14 bases between. CDR3 sequence reads: CASSPWGLGNEKLFF. The CDR3, as DNA: TGTGCCAGCAGCCCATGGGGACTGGGTAATGAAAAACTGTTTTTT.

The sample holds a few counts of this clonotype. This chain uses TRBV7-9 with TRBJ1-1; 8 bases are shared with TRBD1. The V and J ends lost 8 bases and 4 bases, in that order; junction bases with no gene match: 3. The V gene's germline CDR1 is SEHNR and CDR2 FQNEAQ (reference sequence). The CDR3 has 12 residues. The CDR3 reads CASQGATTEAFF. The CDR3 DNA reads as TGTGCCAGCCAGGGGGCGACCACTGAAGCTTTCTTT.

This chain uses TRBV15 with TRBJ2-1; 8 nucleotides line up with TRBD2. Germline V gene data show CDR1 as LNHNV and CDR2 as YYDKDF (reference sequence). Germline trimming cut 0 bases from V and 3 bases from J; bases unmatched to any gene: 4. CDR3 length: 16 residues. The CDR3 nucleotides are TGTGCCACCAGCAGAGATGCGGCGGGGGGCTACAATGAGCAGTTCTTC. Protein product: CATSRDAAGGYNEQFF.